This T cell receptor beta chain is from a study of regulatory dendritic cells for organ transplantation. The method was immunoSEQ multiplex PCR; TCRdb's version includes in-frame clones alone and lacks a portion of them. The table records tens of thousands of clones, under 95% of them present only once. Specimen: naive CD8+ T cells from blood. This sample's subset: CD45RA+ naive T cells. The origin of this receptor is a human donor in good health.

The CDR3 loop reads CASRKAGRNYGYTF. The DNA for the CDR3 is TGTGCCAGCAGGAAGGCAGGACGAAACTATGGCTACACCTTC. The chain is built from TRBV28 and TRBJ1-2; D is undetermined. Looked up from germline, CDR1 is MDHEN and CDR2 is SYDVKM. This CDR3 spans 14 amino acids. The V and J ends lost 6 bases and 2 bases respectively, with 13 bases between them.